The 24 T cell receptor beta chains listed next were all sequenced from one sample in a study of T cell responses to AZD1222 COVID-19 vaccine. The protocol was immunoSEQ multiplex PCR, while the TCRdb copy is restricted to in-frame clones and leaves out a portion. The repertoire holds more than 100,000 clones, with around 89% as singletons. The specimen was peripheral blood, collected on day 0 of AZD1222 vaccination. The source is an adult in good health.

For the CDR3, the DNA is TGTGCCAGCAGCCAGGGACATAGTGATAGCTATGGCTACACCTTC. This encodes CASSQGHSDSYGYTF. The V call is TRBV6-6, the J call TRBJ1-2; D perhaps matches TRBD1 (6 bases). This CDR3 has 15 amino acids. Trimming removed 6 bases at V and 4 bases at J, with 18 bases between. Per the germline V gene, CDR1 is MNHNY and CDR2 is SVGAGI (reference sequence).

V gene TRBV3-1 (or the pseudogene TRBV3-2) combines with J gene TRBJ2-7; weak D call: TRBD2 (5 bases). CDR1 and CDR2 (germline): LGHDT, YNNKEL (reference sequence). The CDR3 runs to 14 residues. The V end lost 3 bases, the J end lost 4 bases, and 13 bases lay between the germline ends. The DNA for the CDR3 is TGTGCCAGCAGCCAGCTACGGAGGCAATACGAGCAGTACTTC. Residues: CASSQLRRQYEQYF.

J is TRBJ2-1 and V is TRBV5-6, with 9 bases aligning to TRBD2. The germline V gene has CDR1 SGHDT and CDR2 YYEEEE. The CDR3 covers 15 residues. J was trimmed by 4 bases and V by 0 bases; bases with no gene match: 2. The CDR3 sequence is CASSLGLAVYNEQFF. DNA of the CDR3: TGTGCCAGCAGCTTGGGACTAGCGGTTTACAATGAGCAGTTCTTC.

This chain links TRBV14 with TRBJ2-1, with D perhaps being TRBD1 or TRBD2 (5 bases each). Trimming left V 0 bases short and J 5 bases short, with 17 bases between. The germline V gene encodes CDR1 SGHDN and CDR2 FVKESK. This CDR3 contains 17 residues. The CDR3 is CASSQDPGTRANNEQFF. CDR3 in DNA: TGTGCCAGCAGCCAAGATCCGGGGACCCGGGCCAACAATGAGCAGTTCTTC. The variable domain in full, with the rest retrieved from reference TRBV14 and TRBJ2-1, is EAGVTQFPSHSVIEKGQTVTLRCDPISGHDNLYWYRRVMGKEIKFLLHFVKESKQDESGMPNNRFLAERTGGTYSTLKVQPAELEDSGVYFCASSQDPGTRANNEQFFGPGTRLTVL.

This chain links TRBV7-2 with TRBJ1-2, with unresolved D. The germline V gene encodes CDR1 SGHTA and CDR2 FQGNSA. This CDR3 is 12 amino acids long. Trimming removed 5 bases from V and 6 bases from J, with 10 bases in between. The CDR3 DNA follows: TGTGCCAGCAGCCCTATTGGAGATGGCTACACCTTC. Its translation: CASSPIGDGYTF.

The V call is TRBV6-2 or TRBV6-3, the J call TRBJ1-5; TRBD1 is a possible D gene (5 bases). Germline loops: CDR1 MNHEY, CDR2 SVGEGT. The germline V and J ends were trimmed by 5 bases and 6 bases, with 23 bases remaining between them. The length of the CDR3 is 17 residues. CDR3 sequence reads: CASSLDRLPGRGQPQHF. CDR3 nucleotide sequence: TGTGCCAGCAGTCTGGACCGCCTGCCGGGACGGGGTCAGCCCCAGCATTTT.

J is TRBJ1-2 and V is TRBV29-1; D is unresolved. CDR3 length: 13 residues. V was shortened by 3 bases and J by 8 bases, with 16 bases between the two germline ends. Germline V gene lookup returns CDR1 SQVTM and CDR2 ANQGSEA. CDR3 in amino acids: CSVEVGDGRGYTF. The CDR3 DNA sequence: TGCAGCGTTGAGGTGGGAGACGGAAGGGGCTACACCTTC.

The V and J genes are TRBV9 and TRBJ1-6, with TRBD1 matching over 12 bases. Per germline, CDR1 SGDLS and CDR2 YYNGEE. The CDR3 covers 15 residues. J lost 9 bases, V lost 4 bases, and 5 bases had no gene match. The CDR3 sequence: CASSPGTGGTSPLHF. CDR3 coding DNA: TGTGCCAGCAGCCCCGGGACAGGGGGCACTTCACCCCTCCACTTT.

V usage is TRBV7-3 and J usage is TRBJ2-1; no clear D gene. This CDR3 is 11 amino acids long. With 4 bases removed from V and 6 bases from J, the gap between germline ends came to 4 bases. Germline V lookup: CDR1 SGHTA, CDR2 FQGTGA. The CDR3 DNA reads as TGTGCCAGCAGCTCCGGCAATGAGCAGTTCTTC. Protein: CASSSGNEQFF.

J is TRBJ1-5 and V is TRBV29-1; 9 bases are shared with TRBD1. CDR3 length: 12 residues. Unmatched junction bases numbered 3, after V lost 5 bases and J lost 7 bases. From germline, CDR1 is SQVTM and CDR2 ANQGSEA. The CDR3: CSVLDRGQPQHF. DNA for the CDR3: TGCAGCGTTTTGGACAGGGGACAGCCCCAGCATTTT. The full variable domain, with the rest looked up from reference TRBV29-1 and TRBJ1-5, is SAVISQKPSRDICQRGTSLTIQCQVDSQVTMMFWYRQQPGQSLTLIATANQGSEATYESGFVIDKFPISRPNLTFSTLTVSNMSPEDSSIYLCSVLDRGQPQHFGDGTRLSIL.

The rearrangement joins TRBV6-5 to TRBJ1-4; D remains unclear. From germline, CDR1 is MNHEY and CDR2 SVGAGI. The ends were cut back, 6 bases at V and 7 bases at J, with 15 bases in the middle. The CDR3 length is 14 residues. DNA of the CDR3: TGTGCCAGCAGGGCCCCGGCCCGGTTTGAAAAACTGTTTTTT. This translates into CASRAPARFEKLFF.

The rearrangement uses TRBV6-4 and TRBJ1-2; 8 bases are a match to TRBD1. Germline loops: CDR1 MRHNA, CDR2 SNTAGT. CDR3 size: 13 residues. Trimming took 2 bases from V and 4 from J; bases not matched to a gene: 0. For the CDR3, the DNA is TGTGCCAGCAGTGACGGACAGGGCTATGGCTACACCTTC. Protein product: CASSDGQGYGYTF.

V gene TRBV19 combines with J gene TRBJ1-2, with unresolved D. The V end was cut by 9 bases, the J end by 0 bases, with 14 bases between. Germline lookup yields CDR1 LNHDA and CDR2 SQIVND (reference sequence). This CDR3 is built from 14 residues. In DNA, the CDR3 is TGTGCCAGGCCATCGGCGGACTCTAACTATGGCTACACCTTC. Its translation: CARPSADSNYGYTF. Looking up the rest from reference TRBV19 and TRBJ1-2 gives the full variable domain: DGGITQSPKYLFRKEGQNVTLSCEQNLNHDAMYWYRQDPGQGLRLIYYSQIVNDFQKGDIAEGYSVSREKKESFPLTVTSAQKNPTAFYLCARPSADSNYGYTFGSGTRLTVV.

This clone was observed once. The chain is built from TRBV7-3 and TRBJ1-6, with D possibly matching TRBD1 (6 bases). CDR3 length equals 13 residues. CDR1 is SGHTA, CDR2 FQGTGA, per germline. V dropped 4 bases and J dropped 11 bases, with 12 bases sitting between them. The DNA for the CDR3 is TGTGCCAGCAGCTCCCAACAGGGCCCACCCCTCCACTTT. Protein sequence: CASSSQQGPPLHF.

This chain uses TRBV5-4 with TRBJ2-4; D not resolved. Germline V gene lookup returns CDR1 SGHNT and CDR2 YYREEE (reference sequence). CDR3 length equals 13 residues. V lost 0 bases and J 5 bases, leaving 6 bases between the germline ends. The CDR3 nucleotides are TGTGCCAGCAGCTTGGGGACCGAAAACATTCAGTACTTC. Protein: CASSLGTENIQYF.

Here the CDR3 reads CASSLGGRGSLNTIYF. The CDR3, as DNA: TGCGCCAGCAGCTTAGGGGGTCGAGGAAGCCTGAACACCATATATTTT. The rearrangement uses TRBV5-1 and TRBJ1-3; perhaps TRBD1 as D (6 bases). Germline CDR1 is SGHRS and CDR2 is YFSETQ. With 2 bases removed from V and 7 bases from J, the gap between germline ends came to 19 bases. The CDR3 consists of 16 residues.

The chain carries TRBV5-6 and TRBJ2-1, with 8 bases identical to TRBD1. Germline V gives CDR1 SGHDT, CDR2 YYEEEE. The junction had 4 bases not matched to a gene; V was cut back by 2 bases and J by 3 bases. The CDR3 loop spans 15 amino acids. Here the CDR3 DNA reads TGTGCCAGCAGCTTAAGAGACAGGGGCTACAATGAGCAGTTCTTC. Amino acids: CASSLRDRGYNEQFF.

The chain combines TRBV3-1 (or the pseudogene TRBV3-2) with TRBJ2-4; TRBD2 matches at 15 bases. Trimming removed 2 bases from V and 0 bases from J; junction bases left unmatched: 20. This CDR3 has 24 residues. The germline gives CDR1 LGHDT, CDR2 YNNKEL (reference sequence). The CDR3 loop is CASSQPLGLAGGLFPTLAKNIQYF. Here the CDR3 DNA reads TGTGCCAGCAGCCAACCTTTAGGACTAGCGGGGGGGCTTTTCCCTACCTTAGCCAAAAACATTCAGTACTTC.

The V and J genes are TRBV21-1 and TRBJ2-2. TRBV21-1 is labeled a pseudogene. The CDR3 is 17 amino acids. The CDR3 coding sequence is TGTGCCAGCAGCAACTCACCGGGCTCCACCGGGACCGGGGAGCTGTTTTTT. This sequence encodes CASSNSPGSTGTGELFF.

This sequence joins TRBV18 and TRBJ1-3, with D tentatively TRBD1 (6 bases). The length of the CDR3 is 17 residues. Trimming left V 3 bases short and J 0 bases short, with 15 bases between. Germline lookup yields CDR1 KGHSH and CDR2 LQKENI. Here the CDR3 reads CASSPRTALSSGNTIYF. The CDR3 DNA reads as TGTGCCAGCTCACCCCGGACAGCTCTGAGCTCTGGAAACACCATATATTTT.

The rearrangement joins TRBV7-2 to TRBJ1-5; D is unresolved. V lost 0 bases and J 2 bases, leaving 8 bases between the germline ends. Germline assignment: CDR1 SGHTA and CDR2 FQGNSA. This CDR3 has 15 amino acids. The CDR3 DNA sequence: TGTGCCAGCAGCTTAGCGCCGATGGGCAATCAGCCCCAGCATTTT. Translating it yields CASSLAPMGNQPQHF.

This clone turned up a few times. CDR3 residues: CASTGLAGGSEQYF. The CDR3 bases are TGTGCCAGCACCGGACTAGCGGGGGGTTCCGAGCAGTACTTC. The chain joins TRBV7-8 to TRBJ2-7; 14 bases line up with TRBD2. The CDR3 covers 14 residues. J lost 6 bases, V lost 7 bases, and 5 bases had no gene match. Germline values: CDR1 SGHVS, CDR2 FQNEAQ.

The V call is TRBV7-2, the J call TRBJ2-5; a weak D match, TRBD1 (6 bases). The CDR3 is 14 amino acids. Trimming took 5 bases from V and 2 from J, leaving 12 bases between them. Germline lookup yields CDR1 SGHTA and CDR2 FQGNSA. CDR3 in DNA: TGTGCCAGCAGCCCCGGGACAATACAAGAGACCCAGTACTTC. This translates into CASSPGTIQETQYF. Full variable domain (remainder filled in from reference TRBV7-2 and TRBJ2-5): GAGVSQSPSNKVTEKGKDVELRCDPISGHTALYWYRQSLGQGLEFLIYFQGNSAPDKSGLPSDRFSAERTGGSVSTLTIQRTQQEDSAVYLCASSPGTIQETQYFGPGTRLLVL.

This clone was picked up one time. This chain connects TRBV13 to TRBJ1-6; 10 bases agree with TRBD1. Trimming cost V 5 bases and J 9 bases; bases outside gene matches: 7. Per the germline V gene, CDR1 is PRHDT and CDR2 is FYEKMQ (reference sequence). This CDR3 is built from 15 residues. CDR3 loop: CASSAWTGGGSPLHF. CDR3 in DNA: TGTGCCAGCAGCGCCTGGACAGGGGGGGGTTCACCCCTCCACTTT.